Detailed here is one TCR beta chain. The data were taken from a study of blood T cell repertoires in COVID-19. Study-level information: Samples of COVID-19 (acute and convalescent) were obtained from the United States, Italy and Spain. Nucleic acid was either cDNA or gDNA, and it came from T cells, B-cell-depleted T cells, or PBMCs.

This CDR3 region has 15 residues. The germline V gene encodes CDR1 SGHRS and CDR2 YFSETQ. The ends lost 3 bases at V and 0 bases at J; junction bases unmatched: 2. Clones were read by immunoSEQ multiplex PCR, and TCRdb kept only the in-frame ones, dropping some. The data show 75,000 to 95,000 clones, 75% to 90% seen once. This sequence originates from a human donor in a cohort sampled during active COVID-19. The chain employs TRBV5-1 and TRBJ2-2; 7 nucleotides align to TRBD2. The sequenced material came from peripheral blood. The CDR3, as DNA: TGCGCCAGCAGCTCGGGGGGTACGAACACCGGGGAGCTGTTTTTT. It translates to CASSSGGTNTGELFF.